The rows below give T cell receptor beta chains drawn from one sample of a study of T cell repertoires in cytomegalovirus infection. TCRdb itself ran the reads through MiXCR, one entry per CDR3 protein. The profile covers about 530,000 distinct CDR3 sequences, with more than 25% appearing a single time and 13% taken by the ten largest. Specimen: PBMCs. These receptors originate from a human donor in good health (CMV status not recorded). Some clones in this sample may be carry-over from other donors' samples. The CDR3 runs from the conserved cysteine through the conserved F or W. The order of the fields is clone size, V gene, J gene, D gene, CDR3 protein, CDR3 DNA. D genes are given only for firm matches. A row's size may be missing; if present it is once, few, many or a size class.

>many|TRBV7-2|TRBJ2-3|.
CASSFGGTDTQYF
TGTGCCAGCAGCTTTGGGGGCACAGATACGCAGTATTTT
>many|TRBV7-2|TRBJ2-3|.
CASSSRASARASTDTQYF
TGTGCCAGCAGCTCCCGGGCCTCTGCGCGGGCTAGCACAGATACGCAGTATTTT
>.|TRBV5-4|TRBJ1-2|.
CASSRRPGNYGYTF
TGTGCCAGCAGCCGTAGGCCGGGGAACTATGGCTACACCTTC
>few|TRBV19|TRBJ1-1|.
CASSWRAGNKAFF
TGTGCCAGTAGTTGGAGGGCAGGGAATAAAGCTTTCTTT
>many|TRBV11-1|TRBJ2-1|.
CASSRGLASSYNEQFF
TGTGCCAGCAGCCGAGGGCTAGCGAGCTCCTACAATGAGCAGTTCTTC
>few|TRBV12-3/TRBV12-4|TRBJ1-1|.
CASSFLGGADTEAFF
TGTGCCAGCAGTTTCCTTGGGGGTGCGGACACTGAAGCTTTCTTT
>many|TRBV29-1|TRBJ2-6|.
CSVTARGANVLTF
TGCAGCGTTACAGCGCGCGGGGCCAACGTCCTGACTTTC
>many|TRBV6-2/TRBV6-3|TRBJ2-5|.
CASRLSTGQETQYF
TGTGCCAGCAGGTTATCGACGGGACAAGAGACCCAGTACTTC
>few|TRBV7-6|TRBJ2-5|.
CASSFTGNGHQETQYF
TGTGCCAGCAGCTTTACGGGGAACGGGCACCAAGAGACCCAGTACTTC
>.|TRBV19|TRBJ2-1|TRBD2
CASSIGTSGTSRYYNEQFF
TGTGCCAGTAGTATCGGGACTAGCGGGACGAGCCGTTACTACAATGAGCAGTTCTTC
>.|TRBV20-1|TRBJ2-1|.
CSGSRRHSSYNEQFF
TGCAGTGGTTCGCGGCGGCATAGCTCCTACAATGAGCAGTTCTTC
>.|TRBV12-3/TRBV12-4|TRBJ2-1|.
CASSPNRAQVNEQFF
TGTGCCAGCAGCCCGAACAGGGCTCAAGTCAATGAGCAGTTCTTC
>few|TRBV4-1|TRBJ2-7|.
CASSQGVGSSYEQYF
TGTGCCAGCAGCCAAGGGGTTGGGAGCTCCTACGAGCAGTACTTC
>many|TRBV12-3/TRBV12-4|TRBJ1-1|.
CASSRDSTEAFF
TGTGCCAGCAGCCGTGACAGCACTGAAGCTTTCTTT
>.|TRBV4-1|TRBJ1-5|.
CASSQDLGNLPQHF
TGCGCCAGCAGCCAAGATCTGGGGAATCTGCCCCAGCATTTT
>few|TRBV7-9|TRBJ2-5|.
CASSNTKETQYF
TGTGCCAGCAGCAACACTAAAGAGACCCAGTACTTC
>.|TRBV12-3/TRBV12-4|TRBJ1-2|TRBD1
CASSWGDRGRPTNYGYTF
TGTGCCAGCAGTTGGGGGGACAGGGGACGGCCGACTAACTATGGCTACACCTTC
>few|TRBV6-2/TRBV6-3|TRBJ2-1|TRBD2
CASSRSGDHYNEQFF
TGTGCCAGCAGTAGAAGCGGGGACCACTACAATGAGCAGTTCTTC
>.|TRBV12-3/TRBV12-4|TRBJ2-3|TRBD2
CASSLSGITDTQYF
TGTGCCAGCAGTTTGAGCGGGATAACCGATACGCAGTATTTT
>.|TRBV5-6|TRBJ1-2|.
CASSLRYTF
TGTGCCAGCAGCTTGAGGTACACCTTC
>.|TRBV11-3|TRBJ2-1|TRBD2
CASSLDLGGWSYNEQFF
TGTGCCAGCAGCTTAGATCTGGGAGGGTGGTCCTACAATGAGCAGTTCTTC
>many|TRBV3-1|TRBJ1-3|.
CASSQTANSGNTIYF
TGTGCCAGCAGCCAAACGGCTAACTCTGGAAACACCATATATTTT
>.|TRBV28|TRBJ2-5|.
CASSLSPPRETQYF
TGTGCCAGCAGTTTATCTCCTCCTCGAGAGACCCAGTACTTC
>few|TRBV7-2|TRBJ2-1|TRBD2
CASSLWGGGEQFF
TGTGCCAGCAGCTTATGGGGGGGGGGTGAGCAGTTCTTC
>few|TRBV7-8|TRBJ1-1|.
CASRTNTEAFF
TGTGCCAGCAGAACGAACACTGAAGCTTTCTTT
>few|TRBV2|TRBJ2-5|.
CASQRASAEETQYF
TGTGCCAGCCAAAGGGCTAGTGCAGAAGAGACCCAGTACTTC
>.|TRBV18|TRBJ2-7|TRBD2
CASSPGGGSSYEQYF
TGTGCCAGCTCACCAGGCGGGGGAAGCTCCTACGAGCAGTACTTC
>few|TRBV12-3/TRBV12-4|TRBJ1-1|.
CASSSRGRLMNTEAFF
TGTGCCAGCAGTAGCAGGGGAAGACTAATGAACACTGAAGCTTTCTTT
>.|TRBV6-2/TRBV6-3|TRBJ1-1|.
CASSYSQGSTEAFF
TGTGCCAGCAGTTACTCGCAGGGGAGCACTGAAGCTTTCTTT